A selection of T cell receptor beta chains follows, all from one sample in a study of molecular identifiers for immune sequencing clone quantification. TCRdb itself ran the PCR reads through MiXCR, one entry per CDR3 protein. Of roughly 630,000 distinct CDR3 sequences listed, 25% are singletons. Sequenced: naive CD8+ T cells from blood, with Jurkat cell RNA spiked in. These receptors were obtained from a human donor in good health. Some libraries in this study had Jurkat cell RNA spiked in. Each CDR3 is given with its conserved first and last residue. A D gene is named only where the DNA matches it firmly. Clone size is given for some rows only: seen once, a few or many times, or a class if the clone is expanded.

j_call cdr3_length d_call v_call clone_size cdr3_nt cdr3_aa
TRBJ2-3 14 - TRBV10-2 - TGCGCCAGCCGCCGGGATAGGAACACAGATACGCAGTATTTT CASRRDRNTDTQYF
TRBJ1-3 14 - TRBV6-2/TRBV6-3 many TGTGCCAGCAGCCGGGACGTTTCTGGAAACACCATATATTTT CASSRDVSGNTIYF
TRBJ2-7 14 - TRBV7-6 - TGTGCCAGCAGCCCCTGGACAGCCTCCTACGAGCAGTACTTC CASSPWTASYEQYF
TRBJ2-3 16 TRBD2 TRBV7-6 - TGTGCCAGCAGCTTAGCCCGGGAGGAGAATCGAGATACGCAGTATTTT CASSLAREENRDTQYF
TRBJ2-1 14 TRBD1 TRBV29-1 many TGCAGCGTTGAGTCGGACAGGGCCTACAATGAGCAGTTCTTC CSVESDRAYNEQFF
TRBJ1-1 12 - TRBV10-2 few TGCGCCAGCAGTGAACCGCGCACTGAAGCTTTCTTT CASSEPRTEAFF
TRBJ1-1 13 - TRBV30 - TGTGCCTGGAGTATGACAAGGAACACTGAAGCTTTCTTT CAWSMTRNTEAFF
TRBJ2-5 15 - TRBV5-4 many TGTGCCAGCAGCTTGGGGGATAACCCCCTGGAGACCCAGTACTTC CASSLGDNPLETQYF
TRBJ2-2 16 TRBD1 TRBV2 - TGTGCCAGCAGTGACCCTACAGGGGGAAGCCCCGGGGAGCTGTTTTTT CASSDPTGGSPGELFF
TRBJ2-2 15 - TRBV11-2 - TGTGCCAGCAGCCAGTGGACCCTCGCCACCGGGGAGCTGTTTTTT CASSQWTLATGELFF
TRBJ1-1 14 - TRBV7-9 - TGTGCCAGCAGCTTAGACAGTCACCTCGCTGAAGCTTTCTTT CASSLDSHLAEAFF
TRBJ2-1 21 TRBD2 TRBV20-1 many TGCAGTGCTAGAGGGGAACTAGCGGGAGGGCCGGTAAAGCGTCCCTACAATGAGCAGTTCTTC CSARGELAGGPVKRPYNEQFF
TRBJ2-1 20 TRBD2 TRBV4-3 few TGCGCCAGCAGCCAAGATAGTACTAGCGGGAGAGGGGGGTCCTACAATGAGCAGTTCTTC CASSQDSTSGRGGSYNEQFF
TRBJ2-3 14 - TRBV5-4 many TGTGCCAGTTCCGGACGGGAGATCACAGATACGCAGTATTTT CASSGREITDTQYF
TRBJ1-6 14 - TRBV27 few TGTGCACAGCGCGTCGCACAGTATAATTCACCCCTCCACTTT CAQRVAQYNSPLHF
TRBJ1-5 15 - TRBV19 many TGTGCCACCGACGACCGGCTGGATAGCAATCAGCCCCAGCATTTT CATDDRLDSNQPQHF
TRBJ2-1 12 - TRBV19 few TGTGCCAGTATTGGCGGTGCCCACGAGCAGTTCTTC CASIGGAHEQFF
TRBJ1-1 15 TRBD1 TRBV11-2 few TGTGCCAGCAACCTAGTGAAAGGGGGCGCAACTGAAGCTTTCTTT CASNLVKGGATEAFF
TRBJ1-4 15 - TRBV15 many TGTGCCACCAGCAGCCGCCTTGCAACTAATGAAAAACTGTTTTTT CATSSRLATNEKLFF
TRBJ2-3 17 - TRBV4-1 - TGCGCCAGCAGCCAAGTCCAGGGGCTAATCAGCCGGGATACGCAGTATTTT CASSQVQGLISRDTQYF
TRBJ2-7 15 TRBD2 TRBV11-2 few TGTGCCAGCAGCCCAACTAGCGAGAGCTCCTACGAGCAGTACTTC CASSPTSESSYEQYF
TRBJ1-1 13 TRBD1 TRBV2 many TGTGCCAGCGGGACAGGCTTGAACACTGAAGCTTTCTTT CASGTGLNTEAFF
TRBJ2-5 14 - TRBV5-4 few TGTGCCAGCAGCTTGGCTCTCTCTAAAGAGACCCAGTACTTC CASSLALSKETQYF
TRBJ1-1 14 - TRBV7-9 many TGTGCCAGCAGCTTAAACTGGGGTTCCACTGAAGCTTTCTTT CASSLNWGSTEAFF
TRBJ2-3 17 TRBD2 TRBV6-2/TRBV6-3 many TGTGCCAGCAGTTACTCGACTAGCGGGGGAAGCACAGATACGCAGTATTTT CASSYSTSGGSTDTQYF
TRBJ2-3 13 TRBD1 TRBV29-1 many TGCAGCGTTGGGACAGGGAGGACAGATACGCAGTATTTT CSVGTGRTDTQYF
TRBJ1-1 13 - TRBV27 few TGTGCCAGCAATGAGGTCTTCGGGGCTGAAGCTTTCTTT CASNEVFGAEAFF
TRBJ2-3 16 - TRBV18 few TGTGCCAGCTCACCGGGTTACCAGGGGAGCACAGATACGCAGTATTTT CASSPGYQGSTDTQYF
TRBJ1-1 15 - TRBV11-2 many TGTGCCAGCAGCTTAGACGCCCTCATGAGGACTGAAGCTTTCTTT CASSLDALMRTEAFF
TRBJ2-1 13 - TRBV27 - TGTGCCAGCAGATCAGGACTAATTCCTGAGCAGTTCTTC CASRSGLIPEQFF
TRBJ1-1 16 TRBD1 TRBV7-6 many TGTGCCAGCAGCTTAGGCGCAGGACAGGGGGCCACTGAAGCTTTCTTT CASSLGAGQGATEAFF
TRBJ1-2 16 - TRBV9 - TGTGCCAGCAGCGTAGCGGAATTTGCCTATAACTATGGCTACACCTTC CASSVAEFAYNYGYTF
TRBJ1-5 16 - TRBV23-1 many TGCGCCAGCAGTCAGGGCCCCCGGGGTTTTGATCAGCCCCAGCATTTT CASSQGPRGFDQPQHF
TRBJ2-5 18 TRBD2 TRBV2 few TGTGCCAGCAGTGATAGGACTAGCGGGATAGCTAGAAGAGAGACCCAGTACTTC CASSDRTSGIARRETQYF
TRBJ1-2 15 - TRBV9 - TGTGCCAGCAGCCCAGGACCGGGGGGAAGCTATGGCTACACCTTC CASSPGPGGSYGYTF
TRBJ1-1 14 TRBD1 TRBV2 many TGTGCCAGCAGATTAGGACAGGGGAACACTGAAGCTTTCTTT CASRLGQGNTEAFF
TRBJ2-4 18 - TRBV21-1 - TGTGCCAGCAGCAAAGCGGTTTGGGGGGACCTAGCCAAAAACATTCAGTACTTC CASSKAVWGDLAKNIQYF
TRBJ1-2 13 - TRBV24-1 few TGTGCCACCAGTGAAGTACTAGGGGGTACCTACACCTTC CATSEVLGGTYTF
TRBJ2-3 16 TRBD1 TRBV6-5 many TGTGCCAGCAGTTACTCGACAGGGGGCTTTGGAGATACGCAGTATTTT CASSYSTGGFGDTQYF
TRBJ2-3 16 - TRBV25-1 - TGTGCCAGCAGGGCCGATAAGGGCCTAGGCACAGATACGCAGTATTTT CASRADKGLGTDTQYF
TRBJ1-1 15 TRBD1 TRBV7-9 - TGTGCCAGCAGCGGGGGACAGCGGATGAACACTGAAGCTTTCTTT CASSGGQRMNTEAFF
TRBJ2-7 13 - TRBV19 many TGTGCCAGTAGTATCGGGGGAGCCTACGAGCAGTACTTC CASSIGGAYEQYF
TRBJ1-5 17 TRBD1 TRBV27 few TGTGCCAGCAGTTTACGGGGGACAGGGGGCCATGGTCAGCCCCAGCATTTT CASSLRGTGGHGQPQHF
TRBJ2-2 16 - TRBV4-3 few TGCGCCAGCAACCCTAGAGGGCAGGGAGGAACCGGGGAGCTGTTTTTT CASNPRGQGGTGELFF
TRBJ1-5 14 - TRBV11-2 few TGTGCCAGCAGCTTAATGGGGGGGTATCAGCCCCAGCATTTT CASSLMGGYQPQHF
TRBJ1-1 14 - TRBV7-9 many TGTGCCAGCAGCTTAGTAAGACAGGTCACTGAAGCTTTCTTT CASSLVRQVTEAFF
TRBJ1-1 19 TRBD1 TRBV14 many TGTGCCAGCAGCCAACTCCCCCGGGGACAGATTATCATGAACACTGAAGCTTTCTTT CASSQLPRGQIIMNTEAFF